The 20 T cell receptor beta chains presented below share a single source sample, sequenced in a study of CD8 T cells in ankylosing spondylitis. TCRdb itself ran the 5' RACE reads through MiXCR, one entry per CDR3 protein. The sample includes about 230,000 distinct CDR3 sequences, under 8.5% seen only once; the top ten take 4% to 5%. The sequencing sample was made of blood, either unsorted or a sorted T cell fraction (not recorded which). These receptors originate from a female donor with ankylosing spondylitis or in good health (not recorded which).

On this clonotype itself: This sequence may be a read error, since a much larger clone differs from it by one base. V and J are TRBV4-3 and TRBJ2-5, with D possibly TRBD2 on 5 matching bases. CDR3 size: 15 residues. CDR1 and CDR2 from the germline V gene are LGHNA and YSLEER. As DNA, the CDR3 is TGCGCCAGCAGCCAAGTGGCTAGCAGCCAAGAGACCCAGCACTTC. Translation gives CASSQVASSQETQHF.

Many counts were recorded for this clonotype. In DNA, the CDR3 is TGCAGTGCCCCTTGGGGACTAGCGGGAGGAGAGACCCAGTACTTC. It translates to CSAPWGLAGGETQYF. The rearrangement uses TRBV20-1 and TRBJ2-5; 15 positions match TRBD2. V shed 6 bases and J 4 bases; nucleotides not matched to a gene: 6. The CDR3 has 15 residues. Germline CDR1 and CDR2: DFQATT and SNEGSKA (reference sequence).

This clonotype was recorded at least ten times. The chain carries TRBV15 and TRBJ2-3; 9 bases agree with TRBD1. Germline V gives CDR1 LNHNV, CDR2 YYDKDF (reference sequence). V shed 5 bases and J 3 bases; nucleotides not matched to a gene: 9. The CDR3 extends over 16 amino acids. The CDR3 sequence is CATSLTPGTGTDTQYF. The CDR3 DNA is TGTGCCACCAGCTTAACCCCCGGGACAGGGACAGATACGCAGTATTTT.

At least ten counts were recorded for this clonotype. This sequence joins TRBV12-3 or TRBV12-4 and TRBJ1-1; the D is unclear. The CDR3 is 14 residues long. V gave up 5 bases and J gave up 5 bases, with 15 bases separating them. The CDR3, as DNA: TGTGCCAGCAGTCGGGTGGGAGGGCGAACTGAAGCTTTCTTT. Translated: CASSRVGGRTEAFF.

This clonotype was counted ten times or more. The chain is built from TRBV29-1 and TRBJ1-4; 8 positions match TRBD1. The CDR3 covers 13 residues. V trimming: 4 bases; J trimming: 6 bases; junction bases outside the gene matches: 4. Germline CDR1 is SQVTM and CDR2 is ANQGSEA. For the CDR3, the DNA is TGCAGCGTTGCCAGGGGGCCGGATGAAAAACTGTTTTTT. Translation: CSVARGPDEKLFF.

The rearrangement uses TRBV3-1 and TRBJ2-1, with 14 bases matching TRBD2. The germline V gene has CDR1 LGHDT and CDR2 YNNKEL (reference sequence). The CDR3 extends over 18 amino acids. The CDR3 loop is CTCRPGTSGSSGNNEQFF. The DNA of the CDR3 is TGTACCTGCAGGCCCGGGACTAGCGGGAGTTCGGGGAACAATGAGCAGTTCTTC.

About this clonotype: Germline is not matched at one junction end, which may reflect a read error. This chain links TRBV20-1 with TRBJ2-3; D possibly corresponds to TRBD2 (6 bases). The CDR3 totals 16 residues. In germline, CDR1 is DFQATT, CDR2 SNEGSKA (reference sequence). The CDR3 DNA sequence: TGCTGTGCTAGAGATTGGGTAGCGGCCTTCACAGATACGCAGTATTTT. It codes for CCARDWVAAFTDTQYF.

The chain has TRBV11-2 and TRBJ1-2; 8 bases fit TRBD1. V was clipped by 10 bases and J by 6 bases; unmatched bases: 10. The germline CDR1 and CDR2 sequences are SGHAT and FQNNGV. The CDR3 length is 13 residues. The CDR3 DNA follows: TGTGCCACCACTACTACAGGGGGGGATGGCTACACCTTC. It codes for CATTTTGGDGYTF.

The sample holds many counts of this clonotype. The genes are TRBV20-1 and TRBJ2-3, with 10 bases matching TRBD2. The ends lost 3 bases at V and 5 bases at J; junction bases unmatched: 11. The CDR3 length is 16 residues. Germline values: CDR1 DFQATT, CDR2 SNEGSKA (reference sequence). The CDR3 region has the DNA TGCAGTGCTAGCCCCCTCGGACTAGCGGAGAAAGATACGCAGTATTTT. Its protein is CSASPLGLAEKDTQYF.

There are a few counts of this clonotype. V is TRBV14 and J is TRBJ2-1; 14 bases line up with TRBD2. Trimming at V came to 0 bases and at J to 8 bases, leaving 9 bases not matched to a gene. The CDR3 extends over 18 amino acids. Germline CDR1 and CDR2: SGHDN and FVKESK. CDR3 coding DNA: TGTGCCAGCAGCCAAGAATCGACTAGCGGGAGGGCCTTAGATGAGCAGTTCTTC. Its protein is CASSQESTSGRALDEQFF.

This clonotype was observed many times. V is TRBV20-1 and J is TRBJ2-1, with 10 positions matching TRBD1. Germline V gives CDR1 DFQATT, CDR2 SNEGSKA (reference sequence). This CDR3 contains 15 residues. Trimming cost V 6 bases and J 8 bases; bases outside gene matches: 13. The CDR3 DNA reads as TGCAGTGCCAACCCCGGGACAGGGGCAAGAGATGAGCAGTTCTTC. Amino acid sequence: CSANPGTGARDEQFF.

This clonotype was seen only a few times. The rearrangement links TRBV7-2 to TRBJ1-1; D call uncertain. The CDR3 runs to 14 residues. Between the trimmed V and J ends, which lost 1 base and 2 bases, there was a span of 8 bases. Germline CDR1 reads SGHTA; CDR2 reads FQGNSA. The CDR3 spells CASSLGAENTEAFF. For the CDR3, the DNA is TGTGCCAGCAGCTTAGGGGCGGAAAACACTGAAGCTTTCTTT.

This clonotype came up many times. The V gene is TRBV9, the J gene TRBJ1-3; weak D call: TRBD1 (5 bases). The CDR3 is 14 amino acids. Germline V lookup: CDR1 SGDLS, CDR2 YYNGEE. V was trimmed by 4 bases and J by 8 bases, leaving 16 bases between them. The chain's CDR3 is CASSKLGSGDTIYF. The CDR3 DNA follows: TGTGCCAGCAGCAAACTCGGGTCGGGGGACACCATATATTTT.

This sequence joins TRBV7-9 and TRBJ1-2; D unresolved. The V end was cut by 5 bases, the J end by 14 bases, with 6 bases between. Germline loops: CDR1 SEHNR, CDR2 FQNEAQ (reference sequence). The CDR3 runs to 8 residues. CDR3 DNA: TGTGCCAGCAGCCCGCAAACCTTC. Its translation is CASSPQTF.

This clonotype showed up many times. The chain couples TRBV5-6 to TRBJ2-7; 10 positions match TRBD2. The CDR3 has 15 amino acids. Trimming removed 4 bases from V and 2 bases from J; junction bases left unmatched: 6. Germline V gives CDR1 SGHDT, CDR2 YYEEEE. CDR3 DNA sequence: TGTGCCAGCAGCCGTAGCGGGAGGACTCCCTACGAGCAGTACTTC. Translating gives CASSRSGRTPYEQYF.

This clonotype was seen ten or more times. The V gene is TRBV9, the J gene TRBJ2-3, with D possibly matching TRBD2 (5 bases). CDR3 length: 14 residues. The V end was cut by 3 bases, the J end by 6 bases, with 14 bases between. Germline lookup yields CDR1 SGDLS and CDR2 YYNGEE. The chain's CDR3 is CASSGSSLADTQYF. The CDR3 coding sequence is TGTGCCAGCAGCGGATCCTCCTTAGCGGATACGCAGTATTTT.

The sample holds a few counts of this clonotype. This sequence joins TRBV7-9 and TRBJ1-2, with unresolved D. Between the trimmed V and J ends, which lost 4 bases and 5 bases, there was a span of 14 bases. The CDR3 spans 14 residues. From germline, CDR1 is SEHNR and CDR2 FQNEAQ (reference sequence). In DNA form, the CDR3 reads TGTGCCAGCAGCTCACTTTCCGACGGATATGGCTACACCTTC. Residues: CASSSLSDGYGYTF.

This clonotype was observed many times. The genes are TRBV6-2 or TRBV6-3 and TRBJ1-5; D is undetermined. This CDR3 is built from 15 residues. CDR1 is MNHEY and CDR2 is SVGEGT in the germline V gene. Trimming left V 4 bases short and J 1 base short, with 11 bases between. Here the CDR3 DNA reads TGTGCCAGCAGTTGGGCAGCCACGAGCAATCAGCCCCAGCATTTT. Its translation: CASSWAATSNQPQHF.

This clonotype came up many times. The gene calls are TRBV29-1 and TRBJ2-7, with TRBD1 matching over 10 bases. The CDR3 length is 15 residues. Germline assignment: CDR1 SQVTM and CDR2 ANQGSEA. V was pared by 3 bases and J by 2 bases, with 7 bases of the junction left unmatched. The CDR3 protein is CSVDAGTGATYEQYF. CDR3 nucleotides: TGCAGCGTTGACGCCGGGACAGGGGCTACCTACGAGCAGTACTTC.

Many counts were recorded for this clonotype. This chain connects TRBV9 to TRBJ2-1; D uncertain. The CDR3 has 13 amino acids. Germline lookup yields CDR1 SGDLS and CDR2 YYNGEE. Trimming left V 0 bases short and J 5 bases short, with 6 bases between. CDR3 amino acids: CASSVGPNNEQFF. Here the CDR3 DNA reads TGTGCCAGCAGCGTAGGTCCGAACAATGAGCAGTTCTTC.